This T cell receptor beta chain was sequenced in a study of blood T cells in healthy people across ages. Regarding this clonotype: The antigen is not known.

Overall study results and limits: A roughly linear fall in TCR beta diversity per million T cells was seen with increasing age.

Primers used in a second PCR of about 6 to 11 cycles were a sample-barcoded 5' primer and a J-beta primer mix. One entry per CDR3 protein results from TCRdb running MiXCR on the 5' RACE reads. This table has roughly 800,000 distinct CDR3 sequences, about 53% appearing once. CDR1 and CDR2 from the germline V gene are PRHDT and FYEKMQ (reference sequence). Unmatched junction bases numbered 9, after V lost 5 bases and J lost 1 base. CDR3 length: 18 amino acids. The chain recombines TRBV13 with TRBJ2-6; TRBD1 matches at 9 bases. The TCR was taken from a man at least 80 years old in good health. The source material was blood. CDR3 protein: CASSGPGQGPSGANVLTF. The CDR3 region has the DNA TGTGCCAGCAGCGGACCGGGACAGGGTCCTTCTGGGGCCAACGTCCTGACTTTC.